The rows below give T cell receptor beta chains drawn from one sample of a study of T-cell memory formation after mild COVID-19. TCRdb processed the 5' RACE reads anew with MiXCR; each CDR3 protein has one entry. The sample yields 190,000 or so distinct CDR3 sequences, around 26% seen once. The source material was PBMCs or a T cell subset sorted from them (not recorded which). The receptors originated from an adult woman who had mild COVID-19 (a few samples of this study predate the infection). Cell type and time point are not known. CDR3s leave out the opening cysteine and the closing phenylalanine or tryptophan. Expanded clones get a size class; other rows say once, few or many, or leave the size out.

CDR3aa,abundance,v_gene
ASSSGPGGGYT,.,TRBV7-2
ASRARGLIENTGELF,few,TRBV2
ASVPSTYEQY,once,TRBV7-2
ASSPDGGEQF,.,TRBV6-5
ASSIGRNTGELF,few,TRBV7-2
ASNGLAGVGEQF,few,TRBV2
ASSLDPGPGNEQF,once,TRBV5-1
ASRQTGSASGANVLT,once,TRBV4-1
ASSHRGYQETQY,few,TRBV4-1
AISDGEQPQH,few,TRBV10-3
ASTWTGGNQPQH,.,TRBV6-2/TRBV6-3
ASSQDMEGYT,many,TRBV4-1
ASSLAGTANTGELF,few,TRBV5-1
ASSAGTSGEQF,.,TRBV6-4
ASSSGGDRETQY,.,TRBV5-1
SVVGPNTGELF,few,TRBV29-1
ASSFADRAEGYT,.,TRBV7-9
ASSVRTSGIAETQY,once,TRBV7-9
SAVAVAKNIQY,few,TRBV29-1
ASTPFQGMNTEAF,.,TRBV3-1
ASRITRTGALEEQF,few,TRBV7-8
ASSRDRGRIYYGYT,.,TRBV6-5
ASSLARLGYT,.,TRBV5-1
ASSEASDYEQY,.,TRBV25-1
ASSFGPGQVLYEQY,few,TRBV5-5
ASSPYRQSTYEQY,.,TRBV7-3
ASSPRWTEFTDTQY,many,TRBV3-1
ASSLMAGREQY,few,TRBV7-3
ASSLGPWAKNIQY,.,TRBV7-8
ASSKDTYGYT,.,TRBV12-3/TRBV12-4
ASSPTGMNTEAF,many,TRBV7-9